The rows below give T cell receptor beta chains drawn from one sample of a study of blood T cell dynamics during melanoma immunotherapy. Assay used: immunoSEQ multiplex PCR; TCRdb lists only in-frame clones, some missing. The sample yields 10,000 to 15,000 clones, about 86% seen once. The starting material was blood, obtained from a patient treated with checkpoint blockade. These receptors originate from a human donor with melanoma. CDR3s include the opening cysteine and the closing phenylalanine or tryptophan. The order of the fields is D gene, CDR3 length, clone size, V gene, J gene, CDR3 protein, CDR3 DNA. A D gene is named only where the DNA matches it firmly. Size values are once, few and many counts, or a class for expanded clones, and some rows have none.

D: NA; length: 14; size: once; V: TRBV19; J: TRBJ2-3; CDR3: CASSGSGSTDTQYF; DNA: TGTGCCAGTAGTGGGTCAGGGAGCACAGATACGCAGTATTTT
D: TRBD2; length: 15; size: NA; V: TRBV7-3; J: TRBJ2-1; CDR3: CASSLMREGDDEQFF; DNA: TGTGCCAGCAGCTTAATGCGGGAGGGCGACGATGAGCAGTTCTTC
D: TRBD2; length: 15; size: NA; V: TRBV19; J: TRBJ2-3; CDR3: CASSMTSGSTDTQYF; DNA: TGTGCCAGTAGTATGACTAGCGGGAGCACAGATACGCAGTATTTT
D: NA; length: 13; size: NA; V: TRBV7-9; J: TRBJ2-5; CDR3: CASSLGGKETQYF; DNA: TGTGCCAGCAGCTTAGGAGGGAAAGAGACCCAGTACTTC
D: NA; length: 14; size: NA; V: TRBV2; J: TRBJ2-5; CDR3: CASSEKGGGETQYF; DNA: TGTGCCAGCAGTGAAAAGGGAGGTGGAGAGACCCAGTACTTC
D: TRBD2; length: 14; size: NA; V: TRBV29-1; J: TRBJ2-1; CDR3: CSVEDGLADNEQFF; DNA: TGCAGCGTTGAAGATGGGCTAGCGGACAATGAGCAGTTCTTC
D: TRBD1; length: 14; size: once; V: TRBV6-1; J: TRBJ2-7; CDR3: CASPPGQGSDEQYF; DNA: TGTGCCAGCCCCCCGGGACAGGGGTCAGACGAGCAGTACTTC
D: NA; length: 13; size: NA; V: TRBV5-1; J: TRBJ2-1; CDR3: CASMEVVGNEQFF; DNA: TGCGCCTCCATGGAAGTAGTAGGCAATGAGCAGTTCTTC
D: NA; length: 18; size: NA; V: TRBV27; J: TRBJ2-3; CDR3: CASRPVLARRTSTDTQYF; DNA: TGTGCCAGCAGACCCGTCTTAGCTCGACGGACCAGCACAGATACGCAGTATTTT
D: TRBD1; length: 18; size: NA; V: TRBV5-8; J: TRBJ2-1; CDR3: CASSWSGTGLASYNEQFF; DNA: TGTGCCAGCAGCTGGTCCGGGACAGGGTTGGCCTCCTACAATGAGCAGTTCTTC
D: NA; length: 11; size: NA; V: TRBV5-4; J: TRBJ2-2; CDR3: CASSERGELFF; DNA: TGTGCCAGCAGCGAACGCGGGGAGCTGTTTTTT
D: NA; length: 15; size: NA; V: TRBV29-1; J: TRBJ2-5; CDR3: CSVDGYGGTQETQYF; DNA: TGCAGCGTTGATGGGTACGGTGGTACACAAGAGACCCAGTACTTC
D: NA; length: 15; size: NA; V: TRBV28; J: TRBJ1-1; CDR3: CASSFLTEMNTEAFF; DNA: TGTGCCAGCAGTTTCTTAACGGAGATGAACACTGAAGCTTTCTTT
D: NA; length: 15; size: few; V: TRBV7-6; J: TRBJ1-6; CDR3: CASSLVSDNNSPLHF; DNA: TGTGCCAGCAGCTTAGTGTCAGATAATAATTCACCCCTCCACTTT
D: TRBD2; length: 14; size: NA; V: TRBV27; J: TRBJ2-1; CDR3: CASSFTGTSNEQFF; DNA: TGTGCCAGCAGTTTTACCGGGACTAGCAATGAGCAGTTCTTC
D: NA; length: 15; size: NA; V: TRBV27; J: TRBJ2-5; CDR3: CASSPPGQPQETQYF; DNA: TGTGCCAGCAGCCCCCCCGGCCAACCCCAAGAGACCCAGTACTTC
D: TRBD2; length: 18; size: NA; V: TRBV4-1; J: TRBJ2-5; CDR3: CASSQDPNLAGGQETQYF; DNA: TGCGCCAGCAGCCAAGACCCTAATCTAGCGGGAGGGCAAGAGACCCAGTACTTC
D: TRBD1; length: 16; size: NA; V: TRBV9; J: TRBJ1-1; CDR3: CASSARDSLMNTEAFF; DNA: TGTGCCAGCAGCGCCCGGGACAGTCTCATGAACACTGAAGCTTTCTTT
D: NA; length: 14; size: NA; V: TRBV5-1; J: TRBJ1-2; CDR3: CASSLAPRNYGYTF; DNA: TGCGCCAGCAGCTTGGCGCCCAGGAACTATGGCTACACCTTC
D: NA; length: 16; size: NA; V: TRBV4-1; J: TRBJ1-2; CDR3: CASSQGMTASSYGYTF; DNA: TGCGCCAGCAGCCAAGGTATGACAGCTTCTTCCTATGGCTACACCTTC
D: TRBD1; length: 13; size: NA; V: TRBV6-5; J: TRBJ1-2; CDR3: CASSIGTGYGYTF; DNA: TGTGCCAGCAGTATAGGGACAGGTTATGGCTACACCTTC
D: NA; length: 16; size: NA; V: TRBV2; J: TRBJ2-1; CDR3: CASRTGGPSSYNEQFF; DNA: TGTGCCAGCAGAACGGGGGGCCCTAGCTCCTACAATGAGCAGTTCTTC
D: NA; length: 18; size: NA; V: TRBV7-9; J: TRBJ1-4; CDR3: CASSLVPGASLTNEKLFF; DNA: TGTGCCAGCAGCTTAGTCCCAGGGGCGAGCCTCACTAATGAAAAACTGTTTTTT
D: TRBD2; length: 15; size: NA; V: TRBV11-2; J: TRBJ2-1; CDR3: CASRLPGGRSNEQFF; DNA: TGTGCCAGCAGACTACCGGGCGGGAGGTCGAATGAGCAGTTCTTC
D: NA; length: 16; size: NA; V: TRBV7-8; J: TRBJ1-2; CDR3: CASSLGRRGPSYGYTF; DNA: TGTGCCAGCAGCTTAGGGAGGCGGGGTCCGTCCTATGGCTACACCTTC
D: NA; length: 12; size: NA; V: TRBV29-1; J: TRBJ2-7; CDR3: CSVEWPSDEQYF; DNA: TGCAGCGTTGAATGGCCAAGCGACGAGCAGTACTTC
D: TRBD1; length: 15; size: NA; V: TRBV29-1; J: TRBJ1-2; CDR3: CSAGTATASLYGYTF; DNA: TGCAGCGCCGGGACAGCCACAGCATCCCTTTATGGCTACACCTTC
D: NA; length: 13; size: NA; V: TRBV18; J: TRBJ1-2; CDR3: CASSPPAGYGYTF; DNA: TGTGCCAGCTCACCACCAGCGGGATATGGCTACACCTTC
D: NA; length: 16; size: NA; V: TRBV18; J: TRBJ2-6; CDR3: CASSGQGPSGANVLTF; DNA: TGTGCCAGCTCAGGGCAGGGGCCCTCTGGGGCCAACGTCCTGACTTTC
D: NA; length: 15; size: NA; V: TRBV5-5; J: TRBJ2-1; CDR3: CASSPPTGLVAGQFF; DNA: TGTGCCAGCAGCCCCCCGACGGGACTGGTCGCTGGGCAGTTCTTC
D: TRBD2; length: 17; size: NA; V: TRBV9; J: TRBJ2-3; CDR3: CASSARVGTSSTDTQYF; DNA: TGTGCCAGCAGCGCTCGGGTGGGGACTAGTTCAACAGATACGCAGTATTTT
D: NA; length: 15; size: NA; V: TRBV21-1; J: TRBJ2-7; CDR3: CASSTFQQGTYEQYF; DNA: TGTGCCAGCAGTACCTTTCAACAGGGGACCTACGAGCAGTACTTC
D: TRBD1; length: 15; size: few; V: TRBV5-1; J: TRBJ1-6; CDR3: CASSLGGTDFSPLHF; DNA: TGCGCCAGCAGCTTGGGGGGGACAGACTTTTCACCCCTCCACTTT
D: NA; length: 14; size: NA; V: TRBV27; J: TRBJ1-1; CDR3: CASSVPLANTEAFF; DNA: TGTGCCAGCAGTGTGCCCCTAGCGAACACTGAAGCTTTCTTT
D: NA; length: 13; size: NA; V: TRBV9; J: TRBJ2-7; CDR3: CASSRDGYYEQYF; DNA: TGTGCCAGCAGTCGGGACGGATACTACGAGCAGTACTTC
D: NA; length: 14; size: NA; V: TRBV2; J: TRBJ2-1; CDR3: CASNTRLPYNEQFF; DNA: TGTGCCAGCAATACTAGACTCCCCTACAATGAGCAGTTCTTC
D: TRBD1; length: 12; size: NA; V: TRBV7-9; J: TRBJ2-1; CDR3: CASSLRTGEQFF; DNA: TGTGCCAGCAGCCTCCGGACAGGTGAGCAGTTCTTC
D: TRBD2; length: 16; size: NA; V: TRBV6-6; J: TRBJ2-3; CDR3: CARIPDSGGAANTQYF; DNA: TGTGCCAGGATTCCCGATAGCGGGGGGGCCGCGAATACGCAGTATTTT
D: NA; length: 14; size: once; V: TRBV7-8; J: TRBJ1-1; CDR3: CASSFGRGSTEAFF; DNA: TGTGCCAGCAGCTTTGGACGAGGAAGCACTGAAGCTTTCTTT
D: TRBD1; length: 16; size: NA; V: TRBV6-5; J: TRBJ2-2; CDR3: CASSSRDRGSTGELFF; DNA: TGTGCCAGCAGTTCCCGGGACAGGGGATCGACCGGGGAGCTGTTTTTT
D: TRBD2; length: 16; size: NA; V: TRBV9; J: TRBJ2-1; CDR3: CASSVAASGVQNEQFF; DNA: TGTGCCAGCAGCGTAGCGGCTAGCGGGGTCCAGAATGAGCAGTTCTTC
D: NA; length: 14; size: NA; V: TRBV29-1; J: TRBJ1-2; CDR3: CSVEESRVGYGYTF; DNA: TGCAGCGTTGAAGAATCCAGGGTGGGGTATGGCTACACCTTC
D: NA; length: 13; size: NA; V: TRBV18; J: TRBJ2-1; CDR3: CASSPSSSDEQFF; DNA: TGTGCCAGCTCACCATCATCTAGCGATGAGCAGTTCTTC
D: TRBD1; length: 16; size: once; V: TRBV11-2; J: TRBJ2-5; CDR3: CASSSIRTGKQETQYF; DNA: TGTGCCAGCAGCTCCATCCGGACAGGGAAACAAGAGACCCAGTACTTC
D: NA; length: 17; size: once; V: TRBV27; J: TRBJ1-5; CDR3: CASSLYHPRDNGQPQHF; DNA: TGTGCCAGCAGCTTATACCATCCGCGCGACAATGGTCAGCCCCAGCATTTT
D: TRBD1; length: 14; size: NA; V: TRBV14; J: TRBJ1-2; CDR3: CASSRSGTGGGYTF; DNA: TGTGCCAGCAGTCGCTCCGGGACAGGGGGCGGCTACACCTTC
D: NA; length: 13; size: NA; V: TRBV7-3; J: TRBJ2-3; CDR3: CASSSEPGVPQYF; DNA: TGTGCCAGCAGTTCTGAGCCGGGGGTTCCGCAGTATTTT
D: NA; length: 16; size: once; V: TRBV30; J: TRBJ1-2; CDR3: CAWSVFRQDFNYGYTF; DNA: TGTGCCTGGAGTGTATTTCGTCAGGACTTCAACTATGGCTACACCTTC
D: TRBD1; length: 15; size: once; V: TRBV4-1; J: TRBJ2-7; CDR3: CASSQPGQGAYEQYF; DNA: TGCGCCAGCAGCCAGCCGGGACAGGGGGCCTACGAGCAGTACTTC
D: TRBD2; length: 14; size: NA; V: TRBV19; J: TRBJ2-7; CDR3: CASSLTSGAYEQYF; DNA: TGTGCCAGTAGTCTTACTAGCGGGGCCTACGAGCAGTACTTC